This T cell receptor beta chain was sequenced during a study of TIL therapy for anti-PD-1-resistant metastatic lung cancer. The immunoSEQ assay was v3. Generated by immunoSEQ multiplex PCR, the TCRdb table keeps only in-frame clones and is missing some. The sample has roughly 20,000 clones; more than 65% are singletons. The table lists this clone with a few counts. Time point here: pre-treatment sample, taken before nivolumab and TIL therapy. The CDR3 length is 11 residues. Germline V gene sequence: CDR1 DFQATT, CDR2 SNEGSKA (reference sequence). V was cut by 6 bases and J by 4 bases, with 9 bases left in between.

This chain links TRBV20-1 with TRBJ1-1, with no clear D. The specimen was blood, collected at baseline. This TCR derives from a person aged 25 to 80 with non-small cell lung cancer. CDR3 nucleotides: TGCAGTGCAAGGGAGAGCACTGAAGCTTTCTTT. It yields the protein CSARESTEAFF.